The rows below give T cell receptor beta chains drawn from one sample of a study of spatial heterogeneity in lung cancer. One entry per CDR3 protein, called by TCRdb with MiXCR from the 5' RACE reads. The sample yields thousands of distinct CDR3 sequences, approximately 14% seen once. The source material was lung tumor tissue, sampled at surgery. These TCRs come from a male donor with early-stage non-small cell lung cancer. Both conserved end residues are part of each CDR3. D genes are given only for firm matches. Clone sizes are given selectively: once, few, many, or a class where the clone is expanded.

D: NA; J: TRBJ2-3; V: TRBV7-9; size: NA; CDR3: CASSLYGAETSRTDTQYF; DNA: TGTGCCAGCAGCTTGTATGGGGCGGAGACATCCCGCACAGATACGCAGTATTTT
D: TRBD2; J: TRBJ2-1; V: TRBV20-1; size: many; CDR3: CSARESGSSYNEQFF; DNA: TGCAGTGCTAGAGAGAGCGGGAGCTCCTACAATGAGCAGTTCTTC
D: TRBD2; J: TRBJ2-3; V: TRBV7-2; size: many; CDR3: CASSLGPSGSTGDTQYF; DNA: TGTGCCAGCAGCTTAGGCCCTAGCGGGAGTACGGGAGATACGCAGTATTTT
D: NA; J: TRBJ1-1; V: TRBV29-1; size: medium-sized; CDR3: CSVATATANTEAFF; DNA: TGCAGCGTTGCGACGGCAACAGCGAACACTGAAGCTTTCTTT
D: TRBD2; J: TRBJ2-5; V: TRBV7-6; size: medium-sized; CDR3: CASSLVGTSGQETQYF; DNA: TGTGCCAGCAGCTTAGTAGGGACTAGCGGCCAAGAGACCCAGTACTTC
D: TRBD1; J: TRBJ2-3; V: TRBV7-3; size: many; CDR3: CASSPPGQDKALDTQYF; DNA: TGTGCCAGCAGCCCCCCCGGACAGGACAAAGCTCTAGATACGCAGTATTTT
D: NA; J: TRBJ2-5; V: TRBV6-1; size: many; CDR3: CASNRVSGAGETQYF; DNA: TGTGCCAGCAACAGGGTTTCCGGGGCCGGAGAGACCCAGTACTTC
D: NA; J: TRBJ1-1; V: TRBV28; size: many; CDR3: CASSSGVGKGSTEAFF; DNA: TGTGCCAGCAGTTCTGGGGTCGGGAAAGGTTCCACTGAAGCTTTCTTT
D: NA; J: TRBJ2-2; V: TRBV29-1; size: many; CDR3: CSVEGGAGPAGELFF; DNA: TGCAGCGTTGAAGGTGGGGCGGGGCCCGCCGGGGAGCTGTTTTTT
D: NA; J: TRBJ2-3; V: TRBV5-1; size: medium-sized; CDR3: CASSLDSGGDTQYF; DNA: TGCGCCAGCAGCTTGGATAGTGGGGGAGATACGCAGTATTTT
D: TRBD1; J: TRBJ1-5; V: TRBV20-1; size: large; CDR3: CSAEPHGTGNQPQHF; DNA: TGCAGTGCTGAGCCCCACGGGACAGGTAATCAGCCCCAGCATTTT
D: TRBD1; J: TRBJ2-3; V: TRBV7-2; size: many; CDR3: CASSLRQGATDTQYF; DNA: TGTGCCAGCAGCTTAAGACAGGGGGCAACAGATACGCAGTATTTT
D: NA; J: TRBJ1-1; V: TRBV29-1; size: NA; CDR3: CSVVGRLNTEAFF; DNA: TGCAGCGTTGTGGGCAGGTTGAACACTGAAGCTTTCTTT
D: NA; J: TRBJ2-7; V: TRBV3-1; size: medium-sized; CDR3: CASSLERLSSYEQYF; DNA: TGTGCCAGCAGTCTGGAACGGCTGAGCTCCTACGAGCAGTACTTC
D: TRBD1; J: TRBJ2-3; V: TRBV5-5; size: many; CDR3: CASSAGTGPSTDTQYF; DNA: TGTGCCAGCAGCGCTGGGACAGGCCCTAGCACAGATACGCAGTATTTT
D: NA; J: TRBJ1-1; V: TRBV12-3/TRBV12-4; size: many; CDR3: CASSLFQLPEAFF; DNA: TGTGCCAGCAGTTTATTCCAGCTCCCTGAAGCTTTCTTT
D: NA; J: TRBJ1-6; V: TRBV3-1; size: NA; CDR3: CASSQFYGATNSPLHF; DNA: TGTGCCAGCAGCCAATTTTACGGGGCTACTAATTCACCCCTCCACTTT
D: TRBD2; J: TRBJ2-3; V: TRBV6-2/TRBV6-3; size: medium-sized; CDR3: CASTRLAGGRDTQYF; DNA: TGTGCCAGCACCCGATTAGCGGGAGGACGGGATACGCAGTATTTT
D: TRBD1; J: TRBJ2-5; V: TRBV2; size: many; CDR3: CASSEALTGQETQYF; DNA: TGTGCCAGCAGTGAAGCTTTGACAGGGCAAGAGACCCAGTACTTC
D: TRBD2; J: TRBJ2-2; V: TRBV6-5; size: many; CDR3: CASRREWGTSGRTGELFF; DNA: TGTGCCAGCAGACGGGAATGGGGGACTAGCGGGAGGACCGGGGAGCTGTTTTTT
D: NA; J: TRBJ2-7; V: TRBV12-3/TRBV12-4; size: many; CDR3: CASSWAGNEQYF; DNA: TGTGCCAGCAGTTGGGCGGGGAACGAGCAGTACTTC
D: NA; J: TRBJ2-5; V: TRBV7-6; size: many; CDR3: CASSLDPSAQETQYF; DNA: TGTGCCAGCAGCTTAGATCCTAGCGCCCAAGAGACCCAGTACTTC